Listed below are T cell receptor beta chains from one sample, sequenced in a study of T cell responses to AZD1222 COVID-19 vaccine. Sequenced by immunoSEQ multiplex PCR; TCRdb stores in-frame clones only, minus some. The table has approximately 85,000 clones, approximately 86% seen once. The specimen was peripheral blood, collected on day 0 of AZD1222 vaccination. The receptors stem from an adult in good health. CDR3s include the opening cysteine and the closing phenylalanine or tryptophan. A D gene is named only where the DNA matches it firmly.

J gene	V gene	D gene	CDR3 DNA	CDR3 protein
TRBJ2-2	TRBV11-2	TRBD1	TGTGCCAGCAGCCGGGACAGCAACACCGGGGAGCTGTTTTTT	CASSRDSNTGELFF
TRBJ2-5	TRBV7-2	NA	TGTGCCAGCAGCTTGTGGTGGCAGGAGACCCAGTACTTC	CASSLWWQETQYF
TRBJ1-5	TRBV27	NA	TGTGCCAGCAGTCCAGGGGCCCCTGGGTGGGCCCAGCATTTT	CASSPGAPGWAQHF
TRBJ2-5	TRBV19	NA	TGTGCCAGTAGTCCCTTAACAGGGAAAGAGACCCAGTACTTC	CASSPLTGKETQYF
TRBJ2-5	TRBV10-1	TRBD1	TGCGCCAGCAGTGGGGGGACAGTCGATCAAGAGACCCAGTACTTC	CASSGGTVDQETQYF
TRBJ1-6	TRBV5-4	NA	TGTGCCAGCAGCTTGGAGGGAACGAATTCACCCCTCCACTTT	CASSLEGTNSPLHF
TRBJ1-1	TRBV19	NA	TGTGCCAGTAGCCCTACCGGGGTATGGACTGAAGCTTTCTTT	CASSPTGVWTEAFF
TRBJ2-1	TRBV7-3	TRBD2	TGTGCCAGCAGCTTAATGTCGGGAGGGCCGAATGAGCAGTTCTTC	CASSLMSGGPNEQFF
TRBJ2-7	TRBV19	NA	TGTGCCAGTAGTATAGAGACTTGGCGGGCCCCCTACGAGCAGTACTTC	CASSIETWRAPYEQYF
TRBJ2-1	TRBV7-2	TRBD2	TGTGCCAGCAGCTCGACCAGCGGGGGCCCCTACAATGAGCAGTTCTTC	CASSSTSGGPYNEQFF
TRBJ1-6	TRBV6-5	NA	TGTGCCAGCAGTTCGGGGCTTAATTCACCCCTCCACTTT	CASSSGLNSPLHF